This TCR beta chain came from a study of blood T cell repertoires in COVID-19. In the study overall: COVID-19 samples, acute and convalescent, were from the United States, Italy and Spain.

The length of the CDR3 is 14 residues. Losses at the gene ends were 3 bases for V and 4 bases for J; bases not matched to a gene: 3. CDR1 and CDR2 from the germline V gene are MGHDK and SYGVNS. As originally analysed: It was from reference gene primer amplification that nucleated cell counts were estimated. Sequencing used immunoSEQ multiplex PCR; TCRdb keeps in-frame clones, though not all of them. That table furnishes V, J and clone size, whereas the DNA furnished D and trimming. In the table there are 350,000 to 400,000 clones, 80% to 90% of which are singletons. What was sequenced was PBMCs or T cells enriched from blood (not recorded which). This rearrangement joins TRBV25-1 to TRBJ2-1; TRBD1 matches 7 bases. This clonotype was obtained from a man aged 18 to 30 who had recovered from COVID-19. This CDR3 is CASSDRGIYNEQFF. The DNA of the CDR3 is TGTGCCAGCAGTGACAGGGGGATTTACAATGAGCAGTTCTTC. The whole variable domain, filled in from reference TRBV25-1 and TRBJ2-1, reads EADIYQTPRYLVIGTGKKITLECSQTMGHDKMYWYQQDPGMELHLIHYSYGVNSTEKGDLSSESTVSRIRTEHFPLTLESARPSHTSQYLCASSDRGIYNEQFFGPGTRLTVL.